The sequence of this T cell receptor beta chain was determined in a study of beta chain features in type 1 diabetes (dated by TCRdb to the late 2010s). Some background on the complete study: Patients and healthy donors did not differ in mean age, gender distribution, total cell number or subset yield. A total of about 100,000,000 sorted cells were examined across all samples, and RNA yield correlated strongly with the number of cells per subset. In the study, recently diagnosed type 1 diabetes patients and matched healthy donors were compared on the TCRB repertoires of their sorted circulating CD4+ T cell subsets. Naive and central memory subsets were obtained from all 30 or so donors, but regulatory and stem cell-like memory subsets were isolated from only 8 patients and roughly eight healthy donors. What the research found in general, with its limitations: Patients with type 1 diabetes made fewer insertions and deleted more nucleotides at VDJ recombination sites, implying thymic rearrangement abnormalities. Naive, central memory and regulatory TCRB repertoires appeared to be more alike among patients than among healthy donors. Because the HLA sub-analyses included only small numbers of individuals, any influence of HLA type on TCRB rearrangement was left unresolved. A moderate but significant shortening of TCRB CDR3 length was observed in type 1 diabetes patients in all four CD4+ subsets. Shorter templates might have been favored by PCR, but patient and control samples were amplified and corrected together, so both groups would have been affected equally by any skew. Because cDNA was sequenced instead of genomic DNA, activated cells with high expression could be over-represented, although the groups did not differ in activation or CD3 levels.

The CDR3 contains 14 residues, cysteine and phenylalanine counted. The kept DNA is CDR3 alone, 42 bases in frame from the first base. In the germline V gene, CDR1 corresponds to SNHLY and CDR2 to FYNNEI. Between the V and J ends, shortened by 4 bases and 7 bases respectively, the junction contains 16 bases. A note on this clone: Its antigen target is currently unknown. No quality values exist for individual bases; no much larger clone is one base distant.

The High Capacity cDNA Reverse Transcription Kit was used to reverse transcribe all of the isolated RNA, meaning that expressed TCRB transcripts were what got sequenced. Deep immunoSEQ sequencing was performed on naive, central memory and regulatory T cell samples, with an average of around 3.4 million total reads per sample. Sorted cells were lysed in RLT buffer, and RNA was extracted using DNase-treated RNeasy Micro or Mini kits according to cell number. Each cell subset was processed on its own to prevent cross-contamination, while patient and healthy donor samples were processed together. The immunoSEQ multiplex PCR was used to amplify TCRB sequences from cDNA, generating 87-bp fragments that spanned the CDR3 region. Sequencing of the amplicons was done on the Illumina HiSeq platform. Per the original workflow: Synthetic template baselines were used to correct PCR bias computationally, reads within Hamming distance 2 were collapsed, and singletons that could not be merged were discarded. Reads were aligned against IMGT to assign V, D and J genes, CDR3 length and insertions or deletions at six rearrangement sites. Clonotype counts were normalized to sorted cell number within each subset before computing true diversity and Gini coefficients with the tcR R package. The overlap coefficient, calculated on TCRB nucleotide sequences, was used to measure repertoire sharing. As a proxy for the pre-selection repertoire, out-of-frame TCRB sequences from naive cells were analyzed. In its TCRdb copy, this immuneACCESS table keeps in-frame sequences only and misses some clones. Where compared with another copy, unresolved V genes explain less than half of these, and the others have no known cause. V and J calls and clone size are copied from that table; D and trimming were computed from the DNA. The table for this sample lists a few hundred thousand clones; over 7.5% of them were counted only once. The top ten constitute around 0.037% of the sample.

From each donor, a single peripheral blood sample of about 100 mL on average was drawn into heparinised tubes. Using a panel that included CD45RO, CCR7, CD25, CD127, CD95 and CD27, naive, central memory, regulatory and stem cell-like memory CD4+ T cells were sorted on a BD FACSAria II. All sorted populations exceeded 95% purity. PBMCs were separated immediately by Lymphoprep density gradient centrifugation and were stained directly, without being cultured. To minimize batch effects, samples were stained and sorted in pairs, one healthy donor with one patient per experiment. Sequencing used naive CD4+ T cells from blood. The cell subset or site label for this specimen denotes: true naive CD4+ T cells. The chain joins TRBV2 to TRBJ1-1; no D gene can be assigned with confidence. The source is a woman younger than 30 in good health. CDR3 region: CASSGRVPKGEAFF. The sequenced DNA: TGTGCCAGCAGTGGGAGGGTGCCGAAAGGTGAAGCTTTCTTT.